This T cell receptor (beta chain) was captured in a study of blood T cell repertoires in COVID-19. Study-level background: Samples came from the United States, Italy and Spain, spanning acute and convalescent COVID-19. PBMCs, B-cell-depleted T cells, or T cells were the source of the cDNA or gDNA that made up the material.

CDR1 is SGHVS, CDR2 FQNEAQ, per germline. This CDR3 contains 14 residues. V lost 2 bases to trimming and J lost 0 bases, with 6 bases between them. Only in-frame clones appear in the TCRdb table, and some are missing; sequencing was by immunoSEQ multiplex PCR. The table lists under 300,000 clones, 75% to 90% of them singletons. The specimen was PBMCs or T cells enriched from blood (not recorded which). V gene TRBV7-8 combines with J gene TRBJ2-3; D unclear. The TCR originated in a woman aged 35 to 49 with acute COVID-19. Here the CDR3 reads CASSLFASTDTQYF. CDR3 DNA sequence: TGTGCCAGCAGCTTATTCGCGAGCACAGATACGCAGTATTTT.